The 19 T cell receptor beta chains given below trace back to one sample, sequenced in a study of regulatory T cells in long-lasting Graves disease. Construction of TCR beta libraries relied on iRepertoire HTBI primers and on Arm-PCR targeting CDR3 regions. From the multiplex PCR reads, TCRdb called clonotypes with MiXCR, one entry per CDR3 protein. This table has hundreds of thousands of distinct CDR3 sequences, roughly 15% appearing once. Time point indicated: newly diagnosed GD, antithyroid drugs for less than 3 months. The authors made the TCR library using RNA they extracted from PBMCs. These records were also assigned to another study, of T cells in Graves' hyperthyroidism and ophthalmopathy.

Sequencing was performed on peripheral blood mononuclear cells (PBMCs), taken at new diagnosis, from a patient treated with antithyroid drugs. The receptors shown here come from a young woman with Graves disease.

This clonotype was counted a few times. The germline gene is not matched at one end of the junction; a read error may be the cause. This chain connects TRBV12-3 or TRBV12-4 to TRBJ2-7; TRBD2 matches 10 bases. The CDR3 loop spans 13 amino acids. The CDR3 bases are TGTACCAGCGGGAGGGTCTCATCGTGGGAGCAGTACTTC. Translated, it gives CTSGRVSSWEQYF.

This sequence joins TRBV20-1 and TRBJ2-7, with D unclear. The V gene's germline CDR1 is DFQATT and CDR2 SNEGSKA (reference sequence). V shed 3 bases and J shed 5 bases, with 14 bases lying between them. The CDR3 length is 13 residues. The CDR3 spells CSARTLLGDEQYF. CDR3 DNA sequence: TGCAGTGCTAGGACTCTACTTGGGGACGAGCAGTACTTC.

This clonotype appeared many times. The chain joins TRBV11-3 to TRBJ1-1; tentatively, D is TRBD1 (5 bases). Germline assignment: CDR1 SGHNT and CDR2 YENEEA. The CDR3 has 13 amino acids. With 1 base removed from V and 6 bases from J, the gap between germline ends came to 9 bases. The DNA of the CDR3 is TGTGCCAGCAGCTTAGTCGAAGGGGCTGAAGCTTTCTTT. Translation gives CASSLVEGAEAFF.

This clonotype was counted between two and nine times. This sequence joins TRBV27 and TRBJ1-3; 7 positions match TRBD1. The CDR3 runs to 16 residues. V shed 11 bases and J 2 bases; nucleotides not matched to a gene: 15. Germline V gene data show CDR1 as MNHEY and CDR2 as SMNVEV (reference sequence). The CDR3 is CAQGGVNRTTGNTIYF. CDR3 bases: TGTGCCCAGGGGGGGGTCAATCGCACAACTGGAAACACCATATATTTT.

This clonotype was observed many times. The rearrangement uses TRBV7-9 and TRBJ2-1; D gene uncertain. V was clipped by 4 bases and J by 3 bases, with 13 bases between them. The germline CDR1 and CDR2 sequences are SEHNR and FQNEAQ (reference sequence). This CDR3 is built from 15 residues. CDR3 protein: CASSSRTQSYNEQFF. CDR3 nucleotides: TGTGCCAGCAGCTCTCGGACGCAAAGCTACAATGAGCAGTTCTTC.

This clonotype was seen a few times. In DNA form, the CDR3 reads TGTGCCAGCAGCTCACCCGGGTTCAGTAGGTCGGGCACAGATACGCAGTATTTT. Translating gives CASSSPGFSRSGTDTQYF. This chain joins TRBV7-9 and TRBJ2-3; D uncertain. Germline V gene lookup returns CDR1 SEHNR and CDR2 FQNEAQ (reference sequence). This CDR3 contains 18 residues. Trimming left V 4 bases short and J 1 base short, with 21 bases between.

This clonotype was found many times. The CDR3 sequence: CSARTSGSSDTQYF. The CDR3 bases are TGCAGTGCTAGGACTAGCGGGAGTTCAGATACGCAGTATTTT. The V gene is TRBV20-1, the J gene TRBJ2-3; TRBD2 agrees at 12 bases. Germline V gene sequence: CDR1 DFQATT, CDR2 SNEGSKA (reference sequence). Germline trimming cut 3 bases from V and 4 bases from J; bases unmatched to any gene: 2. The CDR3 extends over 14 amino acids.

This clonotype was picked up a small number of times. This CDR3 reads CAWDPDRANEKLFF. Here the CDR3 DNA reads TGTGCCTGGGATCCTGACAGGGCTAATGAAAAACTGTTTTTT. The rearrangement joins TRBV30 to TRBJ1-4; the match to TRBD1 covers 7 bases. The V and J ends lost 5 bases and 3 bases, in that order; junction bases with no gene match: 6. Germline V gene data show CDR1 as GTSNPN and CDR2 as SVGIG (reference sequence). This CDR3 is 14 amino acids long. Complete variable domain (other parts from reference TRBV30 and TRBJ1-4): SQTIHQWPATLVQPVGSPLSLECTVEGTSNPNLYWYRQAAGRGLQLLFYSVGIGQISSEVPQNLSASRPQDRQFILSSKKLLLSDSGFYLCAWDPDRANEKLFFGSGTQLSVL.

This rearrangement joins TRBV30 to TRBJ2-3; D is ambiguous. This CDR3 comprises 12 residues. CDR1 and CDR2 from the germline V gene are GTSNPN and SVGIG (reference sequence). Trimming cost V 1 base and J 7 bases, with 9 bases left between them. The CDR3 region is CAWSATNYTQYF. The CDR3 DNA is TGTGCCTGGAGTGCGACAAATTATACGCAGTATTTT.

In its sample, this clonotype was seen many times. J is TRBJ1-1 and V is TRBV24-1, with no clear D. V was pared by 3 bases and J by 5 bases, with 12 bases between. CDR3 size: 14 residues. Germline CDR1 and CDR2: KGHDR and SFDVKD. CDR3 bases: TGTGCCACCAGTGATCCCCTCTCTGCGACTGAAGCTTTCTTT. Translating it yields CATSDPLSATEAFF.

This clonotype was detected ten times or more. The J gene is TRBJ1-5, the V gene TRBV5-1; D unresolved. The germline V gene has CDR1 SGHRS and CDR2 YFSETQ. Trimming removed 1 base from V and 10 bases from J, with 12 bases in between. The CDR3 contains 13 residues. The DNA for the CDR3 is TGCGCCAGCAGCTTGTCCCCTCAACTCCCCCAGCATTTT. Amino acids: CASSLSPQLPQHF.

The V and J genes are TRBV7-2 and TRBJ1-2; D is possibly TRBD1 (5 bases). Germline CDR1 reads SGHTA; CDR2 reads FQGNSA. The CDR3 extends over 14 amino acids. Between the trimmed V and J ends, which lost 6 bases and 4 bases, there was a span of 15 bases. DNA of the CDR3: TGTGCCAGCAGGGGGGGGGGTAACGGCTATGGCTACACCTTC. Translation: CASRGGGNGYGYTF.

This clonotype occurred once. The CDR3 loop is CATSGLIEGLAGGSSYNEQFF. The DNA for the CDR3 is TGTGCCACCAGTGGTCTCATCGAGGGACTAGCGGGAGGTAGCTCCTACAATGAGCAGTTCTTC. This rearrangement joins TRBV24-1 to TRBJ2-1, with TRBD2 identical over 15 bases. The germline gives CDR1 KGHDR, CDR2 SFDVKD. The CDR3 sequence is 21 residues long. V lost 5 bases to trimming and J lost 0 bases; unmatched junction nucleotides: 13.

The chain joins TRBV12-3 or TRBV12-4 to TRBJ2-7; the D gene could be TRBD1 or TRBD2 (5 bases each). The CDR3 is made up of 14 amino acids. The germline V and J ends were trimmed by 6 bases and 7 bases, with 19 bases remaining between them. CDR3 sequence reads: CASSPPGPTQEQYF. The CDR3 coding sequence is TGTGCCAGCAGCCCCCCGGGACCGACCCAGGAGCAGTACTTC.

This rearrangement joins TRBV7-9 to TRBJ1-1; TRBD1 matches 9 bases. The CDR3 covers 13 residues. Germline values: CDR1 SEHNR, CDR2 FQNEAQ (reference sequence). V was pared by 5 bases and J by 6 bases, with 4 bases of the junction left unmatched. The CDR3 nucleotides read TGTGCCAGCAGCGGGGACAGGGAGGCTGAAGCTTTCTTT. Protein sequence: CASSGDREAEAFF.

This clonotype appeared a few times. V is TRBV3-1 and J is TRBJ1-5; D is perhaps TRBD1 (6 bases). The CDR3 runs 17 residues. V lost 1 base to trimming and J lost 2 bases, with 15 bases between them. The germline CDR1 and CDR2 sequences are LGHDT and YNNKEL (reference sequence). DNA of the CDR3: TGTGCCAGCAGCCAAGGGGAGCGGGGGCTGGGCAATCAGCCCCAGCATTTT. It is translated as CASSQGERGLGNQPQHF. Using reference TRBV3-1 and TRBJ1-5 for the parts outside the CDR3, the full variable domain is DTAVSQTPKYLVTQMGNDKSIKCEQNLGHDTMYWYKQDSKKFLKIMFSYNNKELIINETVPNRFSPKSPDKAHLNLHINSLELGDSAVYFCASSQGERGLGNQPQHFGDGTRLSIL.

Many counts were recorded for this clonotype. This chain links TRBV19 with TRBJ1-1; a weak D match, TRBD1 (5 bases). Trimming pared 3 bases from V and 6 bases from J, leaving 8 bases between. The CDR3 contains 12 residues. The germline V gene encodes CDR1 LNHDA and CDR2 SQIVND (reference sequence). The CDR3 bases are TGTGCCAGTAGTATGGTGGGGGCTGAAGCTTTCTTT. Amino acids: CASSMVGAEAFF. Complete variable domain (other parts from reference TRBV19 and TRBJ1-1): DGGITQSPKYLFRKEGQNVTLSCEQNLNHDAMYWYRQDPGQGLRLIYYSQIVNDFQKGDIAEGYSVSREKKESFPLTVTSAQKNPTAFYLCASSMVGAEAFFGQGTRLTVV.

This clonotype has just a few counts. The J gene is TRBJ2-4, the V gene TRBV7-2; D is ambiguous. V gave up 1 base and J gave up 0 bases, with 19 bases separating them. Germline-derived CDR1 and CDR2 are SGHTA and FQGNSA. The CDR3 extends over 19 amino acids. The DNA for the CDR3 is TGTGCCAGCAGCTTAGGAAAGGGCGACCCAGAACTAGCCAAAAACATTCAGTACTTC. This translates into CASSLGKGDPELAKNIQYF.

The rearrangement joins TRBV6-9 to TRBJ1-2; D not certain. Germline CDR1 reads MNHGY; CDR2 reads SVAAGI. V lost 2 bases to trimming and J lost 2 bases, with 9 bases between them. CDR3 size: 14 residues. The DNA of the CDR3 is TGTGCCAGCAGTTATACCGACGGAAACTATGGCTACACCTTC. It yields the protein CASSYTDGNYGYTF.